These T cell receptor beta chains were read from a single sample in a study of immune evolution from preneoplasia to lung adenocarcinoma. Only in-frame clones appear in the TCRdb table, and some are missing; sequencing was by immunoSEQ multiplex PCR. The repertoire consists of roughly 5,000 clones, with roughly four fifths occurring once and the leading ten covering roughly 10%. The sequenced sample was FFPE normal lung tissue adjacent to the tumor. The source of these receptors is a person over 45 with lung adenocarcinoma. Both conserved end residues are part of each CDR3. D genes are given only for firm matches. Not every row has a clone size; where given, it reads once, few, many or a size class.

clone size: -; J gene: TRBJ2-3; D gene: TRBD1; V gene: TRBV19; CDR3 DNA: TGTGCCAGTAGTCTTACCGGACAGGGCCCACAGTATTTT; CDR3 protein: CASSLTGQGPQYF
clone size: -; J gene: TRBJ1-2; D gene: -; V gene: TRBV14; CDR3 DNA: TGTGCCAGCAGCCAATTCGCAGGGACTAACTATGGCTACACCTTC; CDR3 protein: CASSQFAGTNYGYTF
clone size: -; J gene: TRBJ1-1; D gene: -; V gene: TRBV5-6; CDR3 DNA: TGTGCCAGCAGCTTCCCAACCCTAAACACTGAAGCTTTCTTT; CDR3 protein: CASSFPTLNTEAFF
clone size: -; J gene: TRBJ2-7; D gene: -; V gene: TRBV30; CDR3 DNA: TGTGCCTGGAGTAGGTTATCCTACGAGCAGTACTTC; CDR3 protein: CAWSRLSYEQYF
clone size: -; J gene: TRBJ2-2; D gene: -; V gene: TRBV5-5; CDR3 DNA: TGTGCCAGCAGCTTGTATCAGGGTGGGAACACCGGGGAGCTGTTTTTT; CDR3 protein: CASSLYQGGNTGELFF
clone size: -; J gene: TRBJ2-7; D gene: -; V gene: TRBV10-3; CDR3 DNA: TGTGCCACCCGGGACATCCGTTTAGCCTACGAGCAGTACTTC; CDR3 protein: CATRDIRLAYEQYF
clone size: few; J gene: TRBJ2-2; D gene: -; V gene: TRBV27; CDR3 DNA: TGTGCCAGCAGTTTAGGCTCCCCCGGACTGATTACCGGGGAGCTGTTTTTT; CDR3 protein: CASSLGSPGLITGELFF
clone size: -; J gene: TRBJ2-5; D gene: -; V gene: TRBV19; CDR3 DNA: TGTGCCAGCTCGGACACTCAAGAGACCCAGTACTTC; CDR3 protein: CASSDTQETQYF
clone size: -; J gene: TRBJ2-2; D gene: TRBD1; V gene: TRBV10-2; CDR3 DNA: TGCGCCAGCAGGGTACAGGGGGAGCGAGTCCACGAAACCCCCCCCGGGGAGCTGTTTTTT; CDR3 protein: CASRVQGERVHETPPGELFF
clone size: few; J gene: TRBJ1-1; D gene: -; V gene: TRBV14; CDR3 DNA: TGTGCCAGCAGCCAAGGCAGGAGCACTGAAGCTTTCTTT; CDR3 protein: CASSQGRSTEAFF
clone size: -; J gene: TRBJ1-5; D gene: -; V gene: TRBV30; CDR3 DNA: TGTGCCTGGAGTGAGGCAGAGGGACAGCCCCAGCATTTT; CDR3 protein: CAWSEAEGQPQHF
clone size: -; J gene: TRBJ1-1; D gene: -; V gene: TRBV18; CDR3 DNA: TGTGCCAGCTCACCCGACAGACTGAACACTGAAGCTTTCTTT; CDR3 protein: CASSPDRLNTEAFF
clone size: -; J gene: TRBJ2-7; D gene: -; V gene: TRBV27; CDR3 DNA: TGTGCCAGCAGTTCCGCAGGGGGGAGAGTCTACGAGCAGTACTTC; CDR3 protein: CASSSAGGRVYEQYF
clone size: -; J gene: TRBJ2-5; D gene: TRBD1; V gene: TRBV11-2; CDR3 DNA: TGTGCCAGCAGCTCAGACAGGGTTGAGACCCAGTACTTC; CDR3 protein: CASSSDRVETQYF
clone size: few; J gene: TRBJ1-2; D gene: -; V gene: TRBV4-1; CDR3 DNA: TGCGCCAGCAGCCAAGGCTCCATCTTTTATGGCTACACCTTC; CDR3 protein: CASSQGSIFYGYTF